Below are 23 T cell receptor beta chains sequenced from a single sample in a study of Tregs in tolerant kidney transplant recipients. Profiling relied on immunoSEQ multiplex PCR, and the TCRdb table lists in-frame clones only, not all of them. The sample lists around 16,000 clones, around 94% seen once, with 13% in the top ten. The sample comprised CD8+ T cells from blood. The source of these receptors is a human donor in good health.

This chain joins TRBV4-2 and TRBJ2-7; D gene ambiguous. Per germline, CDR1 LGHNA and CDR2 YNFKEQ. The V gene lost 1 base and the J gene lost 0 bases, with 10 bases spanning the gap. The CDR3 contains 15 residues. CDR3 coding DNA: TGTGCCAGCAGCCAAGCAGCTGCAAGCTCCTACGAGCAGTACTTC. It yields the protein CASSQAAASSYEQYF.

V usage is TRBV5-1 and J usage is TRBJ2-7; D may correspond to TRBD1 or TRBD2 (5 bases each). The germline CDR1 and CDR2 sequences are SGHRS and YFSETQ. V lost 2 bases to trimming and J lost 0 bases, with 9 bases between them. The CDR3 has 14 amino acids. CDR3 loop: CASSFEGFSYEQYF. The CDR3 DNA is TGCGCCAGCAGCTTTGAGGGGTTCTCCTACGAGCAGTACTTC.

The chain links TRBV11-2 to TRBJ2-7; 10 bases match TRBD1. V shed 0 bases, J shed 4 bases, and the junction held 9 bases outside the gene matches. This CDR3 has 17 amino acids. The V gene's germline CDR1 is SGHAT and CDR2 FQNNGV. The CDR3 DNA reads TGTGCCAGCAGCTTAGACAGGGGCGGGACAGGGGTTTACGAGCAGTACTTC. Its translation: CASSLDRGGTGVYEQYF.

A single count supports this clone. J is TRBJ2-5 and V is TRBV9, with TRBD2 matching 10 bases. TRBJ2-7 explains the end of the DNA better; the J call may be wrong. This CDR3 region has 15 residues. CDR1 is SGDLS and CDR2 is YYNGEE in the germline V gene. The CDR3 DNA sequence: TGTGCCAGCAGCGCTCGGACTAGCGGCCTCTACGAGCAGTACTTC. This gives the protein CASSARTSGLYEQYF.

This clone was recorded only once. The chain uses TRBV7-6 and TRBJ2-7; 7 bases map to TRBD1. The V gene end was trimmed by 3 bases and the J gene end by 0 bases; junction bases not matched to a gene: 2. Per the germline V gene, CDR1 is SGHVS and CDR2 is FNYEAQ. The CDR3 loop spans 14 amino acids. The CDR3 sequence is CASSFEGASYEQYF. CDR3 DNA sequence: TGTGCCAGCAGCTTTGAGGGGGCCTCCTACGAGCAGTACTTC.

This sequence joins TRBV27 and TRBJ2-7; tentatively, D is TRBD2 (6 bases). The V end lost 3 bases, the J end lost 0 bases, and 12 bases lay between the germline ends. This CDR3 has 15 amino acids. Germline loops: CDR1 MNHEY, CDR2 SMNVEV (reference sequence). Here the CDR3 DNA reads TGTGCCAGCAGTTTTTACGGGGGTAGCTCCTACGAGCAGTACTTC. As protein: CASSFYGGSSYEQYF.

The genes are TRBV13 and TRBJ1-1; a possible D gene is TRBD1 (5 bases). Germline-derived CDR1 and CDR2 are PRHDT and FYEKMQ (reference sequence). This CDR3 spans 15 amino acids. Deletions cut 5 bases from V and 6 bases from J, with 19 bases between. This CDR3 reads CASSAARPWGAEAFF. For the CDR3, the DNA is TGTGCCAGCAGCGCCGCCCGGCCCTGGGGCGCTGAAGCTTTCTTT. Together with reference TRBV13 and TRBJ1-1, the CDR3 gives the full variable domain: AAGVIQSPRHLIKEKRETATLKCYPIPRHDTVYWYQQGPGQDPQFLISFYEKMQSDKGSIPDRFSAQQFSDYHSELNMSSLELGDSALYFCASSAARPWGAEAFFGQGTRLTVV.

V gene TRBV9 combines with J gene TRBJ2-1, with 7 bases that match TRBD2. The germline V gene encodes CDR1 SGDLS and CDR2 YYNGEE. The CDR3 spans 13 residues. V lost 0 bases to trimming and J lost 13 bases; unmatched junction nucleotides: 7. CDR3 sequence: CASSVAQAGPQFF. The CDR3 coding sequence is TGTGCCAGCAGCGTAGCGCAAGCGGGGCCCCAGTTCTTC. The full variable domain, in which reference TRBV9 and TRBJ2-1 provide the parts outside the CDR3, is DSGVTQTPKHLITATGQRVTLRCSPRSGDLSVYWYQQSLDQGLQFLIQYYNGEERAKGNILERFSAQQFPDLHSELNLSSLELGDSALYFCASSVAQAGPQFFGPGTRLTVL.

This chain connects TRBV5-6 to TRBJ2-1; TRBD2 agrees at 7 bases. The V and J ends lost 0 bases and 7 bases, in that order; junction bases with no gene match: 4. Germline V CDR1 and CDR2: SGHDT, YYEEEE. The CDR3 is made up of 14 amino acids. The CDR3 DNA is TGTGCCAGCAGCTTGGGGGGAGCGGGAAATGAGCAGTTCTTC. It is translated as CASSLGGAGNEQFF.

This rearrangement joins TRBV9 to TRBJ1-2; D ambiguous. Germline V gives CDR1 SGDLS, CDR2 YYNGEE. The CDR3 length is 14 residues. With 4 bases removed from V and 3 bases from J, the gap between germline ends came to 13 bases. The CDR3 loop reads CASSPWADDYGYTF. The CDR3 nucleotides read TGTGCCAGCAGCCCGTGGGCGGATGACTATGGCTACACCTTC.

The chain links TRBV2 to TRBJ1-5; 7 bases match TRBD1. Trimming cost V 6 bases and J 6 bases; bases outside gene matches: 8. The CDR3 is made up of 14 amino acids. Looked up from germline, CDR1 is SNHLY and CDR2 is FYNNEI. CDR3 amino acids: CASRETGLGQPQHF. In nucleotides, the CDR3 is TGTGCCAGCAGGGAGACAGGGCTCGGTCAGCCCCAGCATTTT.

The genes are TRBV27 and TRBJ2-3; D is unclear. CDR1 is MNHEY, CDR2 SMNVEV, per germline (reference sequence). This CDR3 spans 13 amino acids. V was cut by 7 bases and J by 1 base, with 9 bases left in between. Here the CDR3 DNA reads TGTGCCAGCAATCGGCTAGGCACAGATACGCAGTATTTT. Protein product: CASNRLGTDTQYF.

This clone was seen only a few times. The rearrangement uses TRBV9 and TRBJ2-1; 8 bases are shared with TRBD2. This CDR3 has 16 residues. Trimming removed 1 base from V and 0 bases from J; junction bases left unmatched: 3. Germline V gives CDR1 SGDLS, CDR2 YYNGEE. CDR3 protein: CASSVRGGSSYNEQFF. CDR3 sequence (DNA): TGTGCCAGCAGCGTACGCGGGGGGAGCTCCTACAATGAGCAGTTCTTC.

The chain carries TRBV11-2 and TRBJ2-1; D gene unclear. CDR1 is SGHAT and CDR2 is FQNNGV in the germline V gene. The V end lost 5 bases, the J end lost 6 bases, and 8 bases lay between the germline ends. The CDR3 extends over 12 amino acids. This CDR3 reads CASSTSGNEQFF. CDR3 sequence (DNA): TGTGCCAGCAGCACCTCTGGCAATGAGCAGTTCTTC.

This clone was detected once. DNA of the CDR3: TGCGCCAGCAGCCAGGTCGATTACAGGGAGGATGGCTACACCTTC. Translation gives CASSQVDYREDGYTF. This sequence joins TRBV4-1 and TRBJ1-2; maybe TRBD1 (6 bases). Germline CDR1 and CDR2: MGHRA and YSYEKL. Trimming took 3 bases from V and 6 from J, leaving 17 bases between them. The CDR3 has 15 amino acids.

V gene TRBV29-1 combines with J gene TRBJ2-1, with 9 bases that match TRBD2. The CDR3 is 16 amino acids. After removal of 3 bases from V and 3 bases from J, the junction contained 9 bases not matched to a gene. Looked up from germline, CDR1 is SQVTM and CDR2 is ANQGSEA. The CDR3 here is CSVDGQREAIYNEQFF. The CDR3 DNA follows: TGCAGCGTTGATGGACAGCGGGAGGCTATCTACAATGAGCAGTTCTTC.

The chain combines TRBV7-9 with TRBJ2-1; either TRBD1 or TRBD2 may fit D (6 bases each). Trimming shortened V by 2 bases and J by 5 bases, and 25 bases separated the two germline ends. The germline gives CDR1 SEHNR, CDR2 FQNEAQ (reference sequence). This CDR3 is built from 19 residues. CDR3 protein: CASSLYRTGGQPLHNEQFF. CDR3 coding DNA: TGTGCCAGCAGCTTATACAGGACTGGGGGGCAGCCCCTACACAATGAGCAGTTCTTC.

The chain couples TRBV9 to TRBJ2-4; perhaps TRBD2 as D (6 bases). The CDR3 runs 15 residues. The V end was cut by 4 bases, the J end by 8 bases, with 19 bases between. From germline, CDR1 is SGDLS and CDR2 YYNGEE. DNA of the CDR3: TGTGCCAGCAGCCCGTCGGGGGAGGAGAGGGACATTCAGTACTTC. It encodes CASSPSGEERDIQYF.

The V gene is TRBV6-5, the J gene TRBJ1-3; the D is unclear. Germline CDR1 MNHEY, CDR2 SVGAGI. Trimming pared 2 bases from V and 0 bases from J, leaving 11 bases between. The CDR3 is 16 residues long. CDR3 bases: TGTGCCAGCAGTTACCTCCGTCCGGCCTCTGGAAACACCATATATTTT. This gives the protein CASSYLRPASGNTIYF.

Written as DNA, the CDR3 is TGTGCCAGCAGCTCCTACTTCCCCAGACGGCACTCCTACGAGCAGTACTTC. Encoded protein: CASSSYFPRRHSYEQYF. This rearrangement joins TRBV7-9 to TRBJ2-7, with no clear D. V gave up 4 bases and J gave up 0 bases, with 19 bases separating them. CDR3 length equals 17 residues. Looked up from germline, CDR1 is SEHNR and CDR2 is FQNEAQ (reference sequence).

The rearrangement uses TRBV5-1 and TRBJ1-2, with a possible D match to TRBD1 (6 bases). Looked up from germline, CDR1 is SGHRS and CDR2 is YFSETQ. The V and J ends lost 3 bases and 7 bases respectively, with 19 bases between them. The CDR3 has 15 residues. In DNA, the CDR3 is TGCGCCAGCAGCTCCCACCGGGGGGCAAGCGCTGGCTACACCTTC. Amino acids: CASSSHRGASAGYTF.

The CDR3 region has the DNA TGTGCCAGCAGTTGGGGACAGGGAGGAAACACCATATATTTT. It specifies CASSWGQGGNTIYF. The chain is built from TRBV6-5 and TRBJ1-3; 9 nucleotides agree with TRBD1. Germline V gene sequence: CDR1 MNHEY, CDR2 SVGAGI. V lost 4 bases to trimming and J lost 4 bases; unmatched junction nucleotides: 2. The CDR3 sequence is 14 residues long.

The CDR3 here is CAISDVGTGVGSYEQYF. In nucleotides, the CDR3 is TGTGCCATCAGTGATGTGGGGACAGGGGTGGGGTCCTACGAGCAGTACTTC. The chain links TRBV10-3 to TRBJ2-7, with 10 bases that match TRBD1. The CDR3 runs 17 residues. The V gene end was trimmed by 3 bases and the J gene end by 1 base; junction bases not matched to a gene: 9. Looked up from germline, CDR1 is ENHRY and CDR2 is SYGVKD.